This T cell receptor (beta chain) was observed in a study of blood T cells in healthy people across ages. Germline V gene data show CDR1 as SGDLS and CDR2 as YYNGEE. This CDR3 contains 15 residues. A second roughly 6 to 11 cycle PCR used barcoded and J-beta primers. Every sample produced at least 2.5 million CDR3-containing paired-end reads. From the 5' RACE reads, TCRdb called clonotypes with MiXCR, one entry per CDR3 protein. The data show hundreds of thousands of distinct CDR3 sequences, under 30% seen once. Comments on this clonotype: Compared with germline, one end of the junction differs, possibly owing to a read error.

The receptor's source is a woman of 80 years or more in good health. This chain connects TRBV9 to TRBJ2-5; D is perhaps TRBD1 (6 bases). Source material: blood. The CDR3 DNA is TGTGCCAGTAGCGTAGAAGACAGGAACCAAGGGACCCAGTACTTC. This encodes CASSVEDRNQGTQYF.